The clone carrying this T cell receptor beta chain was found a few times. The antigen remains undetermined. The record originates from a study of long-term antiretroviral therapy in people with HIV. Study summary: When the earliest samples were collected, ART was typically delayed until CD4 counts fell.

Study findings and constraints: Diversity rose after ART but stayed below transplant donor controls.

Survey-level immunoSEQ v3.0 assays were run. TCRdb keeps only in-frame clones here, not all; method: immunoSEQ multiplex PCR. The table lists tens of thousands of clones, about 89% of them singletons. The germline V and J ends were trimmed by 0 bases and 6 bases, with 11 bases remaining between them. The CDR3 totals 14 residues. The germline V gene has CDR1 MGHRA and CDR2 YSYEKL. This specimen consisted of unsorted PBMCs, obtained approximately 2.5 years after starting antiretroviral therapy. This chain uses TRBV4-1 with TRBJ1-1, with unresolved D. This TCR was recovered from a woman in her forties or fifties with HIV. CDR3 bases: TGCGCCAGCAGCCAAGATAGCTCAGAAGCTGAAGCTTTCTTT. Its translation is CASSQDSSEAEAFF.